Listed here are 22 T cell receptor beta chains from one sample, sequenced in a study of T-cell memory formation after mild COVID-19. TCRdb reanalysed the 5' RACE reads using MiXCR and keeps one entry per CDR3 protein. The sample yields 100,000 to 120,000 distinct CDR3 sequences, around 17% seen once. The sample consisted of PBMCs or a T cell subset sorted from them (not recorded which). Receptors were obtained from a young man who had mild COVID-19 (a few samples of this study predate the infection). Cell type and time point are not known.

This clonotype was detected a few times. The CDR3 region has the DNA TGCGCCAGCAGCCAAGGGGACAGGGTGAATGAGCAGTTCTTC. Translated: CASSQGDRVNEQFF. The genes are TRBV4-1 and TRBJ2-1; TRBD1 agrees at 9 bases. Germline CDR1 is MGHRA and CDR2 is YSYEKL. The CDR3 contains 14 residues. V was clipped by 1 base and J by 7 bases; unmatched bases: 2.

This clonotype has a handful of counts. The chain links TRBV28 to TRBJ2-7; the D gene is possibly TRBD2 (5 bases). This CDR3 has 12 residues. Per the germline V gene, CDR1 is MDHEN and CDR2 is SYDVKM. V was cut by 6 bases and J by 13 bases, with 19 bases left in between. The CDR3 DNA sequence: TGTGCCAGCAGCGGAGGTTCCCTCCTGGGATACTTC. Protein sequence: CASSGGSLLGYF.

This clonotype was counted a few times. The J gene is TRBJ2-2, the V gene TRBV5-1; D is ambiguous. Germline V gives CDR1 SGHRS, CDR2 YFSETQ. The CDR3 consists of 14 residues. Trimming took 6 bases from V and 6 from J, leaving 15 bases between them. CDR3 sequence (DNA): TGCGCCAGCAAGGGCCGGGTGGGTCCCGGGGAGCTGTTTTTT. This gives the protein CASKGRVGPGELFF.

In this sample, this clonotype turned up a few times. The gene calls are TRBV10-3 and TRBJ1-2; D remains unclear. The CDR3 consists of 15 residues. Trimming cost V 2 bases and J 8 bases, with 18 bases left between them. Germline V gene sequence: CDR1 ENHRY, CDR2 SYGVKD. The CDR3 sequence: CAISEGNSNSVGYTF. The CDR3, as DNA: TGTGCCATCAGTGAGGGGAACAGTAATTCTGTAGGCTACACCTTC.

This clonotype turned up a few times. This chain links TRBV11-2 with TRBJ2-3; 9 bases are a match to TRBD2. J was trimmed by 4 bases and V by 5 bases; bases with no gene match: 7. This CDR3 comprises 15 residues. Per germline, CDR1 SGHAT and CDR2 FQNNGV. The CDR3 region is CASSEFSGGPDTQYF. DNA for the CDR3: TGTGCCAGCAGCGAATTTAGCGGGGGCCCAGATACGCAGTATTTT.

This sequence joins TRBV5-1 and TRBJ2-3; TRBD2 aligns across 7 bases. J gave up 4 bases and V 4 bases, and 6 bases lay outside the gene matches. The CDR3 length is 14 residues. Germline CDR1 is SGHRS and CDR2 is YFSETQ. CDR3 in DNA: TGCGCCAGCAGCCGGACTAGTACTTCAGATACGCAGTATTTT. It encodes CASSRTSTSDTQYF.

The chain employs TRBV18 and TRBJ1-5; D ambiguous. The V and J ends lost 2 bases and 7 bases respectively, with 9 bases between them. The CDR3 totals 13 residues. In germline, CDR1 is KGHSH, CDR2 LQKENI. The CDR3 nucleotides read TGTGCCAGCTCACCAGGGTCGAACCAGCCCCAGCATTTT. It encodes CASSPGSNQPQHF.

This clonotype was counted between two and nine times. The V gene is TRBV28, the J gene TRBJ1-5; TRBD1 aligns across 7 bases. Germline values: CDR1 MDHEN, CDR2 SYDVKM. The CDR3 length is 15 residues. The V and J ends lost 5 bases and 3 bases, in that order; junction bases with no gene match: 7. The chain's CDR3 is CASSQGGAPNQPQHF. Written as DNA, the CDR3 is TGTGCCAGCAGTCAAGGGGGCGCCCCCAATCAGCCCCAGCATTTT.

This clonotype has just a few counts. V is TRBV7-2 and J is TRBJ1-5, with D unclear. The CDR3 runs 15 residues. The germline V gene encodes CDR1 SGHTA and CDR2 FQGNSA. Deletions cut 1 base from V and 7 bases from J, with 14 bases between. The CDR3 sequence: CASSLGVGLRQPQHF. The CDR3 region has the DNA TGTGCCAGCAGCTTAGGGGTAGGGCTCCGGCAGCCCCAGCATTTT.

The rearrangement joins TRBV10-3 to TRBJ1-6; tentatively, D is TRBD1 (5 bases). CDR1 and CDR2 from the germline V gene are ENHRY and SYGVKD. The CDR3 has 16 residues. With 6 bases removed from V and 13 bases from J, the gap between germline ends came to 25 bases. CDR3: CAIRVGAGLTPGPLHF. CDR3 sequence (DNA): TGTGCCATCAGGGTAGGGGCAGGCCTAACCCCCGGCCCCCTCCACTTT.

The chain carries TRBV7-2 and TRBJ2-1, with TRBD2 as a possible D gene (5 bases). V dropped 5 bases and J dropped 0 bases, with 11 bases sitting between them. Germline V gene data show CDR1 as SGHTA and CDR2 as FQGNSA. The CDR3 length is 15 residues. The CDR3 nucleotides are TGTGCCAGCAGCATAACACTAGGCTCCTACAATGAGCAGTTCTTC. The encoded protein is CASSITLGSYNEQFF.

The genes are TRBV7-2 and TRBJ2-1; D remains ambiguous. Germline CDR1 and CDR2: SGHTA and FQGNSA. The CDR3 contains 14 residues. The ends were cut back, 1 base at V and 3 bases at J, with 7 bases in the middle. The DNA of the CDR3 is TGTGCCAGCAGCTTAGTAGGTCACTACAATGAGCAGTTCTTC. The encoded protein is CASSLVGHYNEQFF.

J is TRBJ1-6 and V is TRBV12-3 or TRBV12-4; D gene ambiguous. This CDR3 has 13 amino acids. Trimming shortened V by 1 base and J by 10 bases, and 8 bases separated the two germline ends. CDR3 residues: CASSLESPSPLHF. The CDR3, as DNA: TGTGCCAGCAGTTTAGAGTCACCGTCACCCCTCCACTTT.

The V and J genes are TRBV12-3 or TRBV12-4 and TRBJ2-1; maybe TRBD2 (6 bases). The ends were cut back, 5 bases at V and 4 bases at J, with 12 bases in the middle. The CDR3 extends over 14 amino acids. This chain's CDR3 is CASSPLRGYNEQFF. The CDR3 nucleotides are TGTGCCAGCAGTCCCCTCCGGGGGTACAATGAGCAGTTCTTC.

This chain links TRBV6-2 or TRBV6-3 with TRBJ2-3, with TRBD2 matching over 8 bases. This CDR3 is built from 20 residues. V lost 5 bases, J lost 2 bases, and 21 bases stayed unmatched. The germline gives CDR1 MNHEY, CDR2 SVGEGT. CDR3 in amino acids: CASSPFRGLRVSGNTDTQYF. DNA for the CDR3: TGTGCCAGCAGTCCTTTCCGGGGTCTTCGAGTTAGCGGGAACACAGATACGCAGTATTTT.

The chain joins TRBV7-2 to TRBJ2-1, with 10 bases aligning to TRBD2. CDR3 length equals 17 residues. Trimming removed 6 bases from V and 5 bases from J; junction bases left unmatched: 13. Germline CDR1 and CDR2: SGHTA and FQGNSA. Here the CDR3 DNA reads TGTGCCAGCAGTTCACTAAATAAGCGGGGGGGTAACAATGAGCAGTTCTTC. It is translated as CASSSLNKRGGNNEQFF.

This clonotype was seen a few times. The CDR3 does not close with the conserved phenylalanine or tryptophan, likely indicating a read error. The DNA is omitted, as the CDR3 cannot be located on it reliably, and the CDR3 follows TCRdb's listing. The chain links TRBV29-1 to TRBJ1-2. Germline V gene data show CDR1 as SQVTM and CDR2 as ANQGSEA. The CDR3 comprises 10 residues, both ends counted. The CDR3 reads CSVDSRDFLS.

This clonotype was seen more than once but under ten times. The V gene is TRBV11-2, the J gene TRBJ2-2; no firm D call. The CDR3 is made up of 13 amino acids. V gave up 6 bases and J gave up 1 base, with 6 bases separating them. Per germline, CDR1 SGHAT and CDR2 FQNNGV. The CDR3 bases are TGTGCCAGCAGGAGACAGAACACCGGGGAGCTGTTTTTT. Protein product: CASRRQNTGELFF.

This clonotype was seen a handful of times. The V gene is TRBV15, the J gene TRBJ2-5, with 12 bases identical to TRBD2. CDR3 length equals 15 residues. The germline CDR1 and CDR2 sequences are LNHNV and YYDKDF (reference sequence). The V and J ends lost 6 bases and 2 bases, in that order; junction bases with no gene match: 4. The CDR3 is CATSRTSGEQETQYF. Written as DNA, the CDR3 is TGTGCCACCAGTAGGACTAGCGGGGAACAAGAGACCCAGTACTTC.

This clonotype appeared a few times. The rearrangement uses TRBV10-3 and TRBJ1-1; D may be TRBD1 (5 bases). CDR1 is ENHRY, CDR2 SYGVKD, per germline. CDR3 length: 14 residues. V was shortened by 5 bases and J by 2 bases, with 12 bases between the two germline ends. CDR3 loop: CAISNGHGNTEAFF. The CDR3 nucleotides are TGTGCCATCAGTAACGGACACGGAAACACTGAAGCTTTCTTT.

This chain links TRBV6-2 or TRBV6-3 with TRBJ2-2; a possible D gene is TRBD2 (6 bases). The V gene lost 7 bases and the J gene lost 6 bases, with 24 bases spanning the gap. There are 17 residues in the CDR3. Germline V gene data show CDR1 as MNHEY and CDR2 as SVGEGT. This CDR3 reads CASTIPVWGVSAGELFF. Here the CDR3 DNA reads TGTGCCAGCACAATACCCGTATGGGGGGTCTCTGCCGGGGAGCTGTTTTTT.

This clonotype turned up a few times. The chain uses TRBV5-1 and TRBJ1-2, with D uncertain. The CDR3 covers 13 residues. Trimming shortened V by 0 bases and J by 4 bases, and 7 bases separated the two germline ends. CDR1 and CDR2 from the germline V gene are SGHRS and YFSETQ. The CDR3 here is CASSLGSVYGYTF. The CDR3 nucleotides are TGCGCCAGCAGCTTGGGGTCGGTCTATGGCTACACCTTC.